This T cell receptor (beta chain) was identified during a study of T cell responses to AZD1222 COVID-19 vaccine. Whole-study findings and limits: Regions 160-218 and 743-854 dominated among vaccine-associated CD4 TCRs spanning spike. Possibly, clonal diversity was underestimated; donors were largely white British and included more females. Spike-specific TCR breadth and depth went up after people got two AZD1222 doses.

Produced via immunoSEQ multiplex PCR; TCRdb's table is partial and in-frame only. The profile shows approximately 74,000 clones, nearly 90% of them singletons. Whether given at about 4 or about 12 weeks, second doses were pooled. This clone was seen more than once but under ten times. Its antigen is undetermined. The source is an adult who received the AZD1222 COVID-19 vaccine. The sequenced sample was peripheral blood, obtained 28 days after the second AZD1222 dose.

The CDR3 bases are TGTGCCACCAGTGACCGGACGGGTGAAGCTTTCTTT. Protein: CATSDRTGEAFF. The chain joins TRBV24-1 to TRBJ1-1; D not resolved. CDR1 and CDR2 from the germline V gene are KGHDR and SFDVKD. CDR3 length: 12 amino acids. Deletions cut 4 bases from V and 7 bases from J, with 9 bases between.